The clone carrying this TCR beta chain was detected many times. Its antigen is unknown. This entry is derived from a study of regulatory T cells in long-lasting Graves disease. The time point was: persistent/refractory GD, antithyroid drugs over 5 years with positive TRAb. With RNA extracted from PBMCs as input, the TCR library was made. The peripheral blood volume drawn was around 9.6 milliliters, and it was collected into EDTA tubes. Trimming cost V 2 bases and J 2 bases, with 7 bases left between them. In germline, CDR1 is MDHEN, CDR2 SYDVKM. CDR3 size: 13 residues. CDR3 regions were amplified by Arm-PCR using iRepertoire HTBI primers to build TCR beta libraries. In the authors' methods: In the combined samples, 62 TRBV and 14 TRBJ segments were identified. TCRdb itself ran the multiplex PCR reads through MiXCR, one entry per CDR3 protein. V and J calls and clone size were set by TCRdb, not the authors. The sample includes about 470,000 distinct CDR3 sequences, more than 20% of them seen just once.

Notes on the study in general: Under persistent disease, TRBV28, TRBJ1-2 and TRBJ2-5 were used preferentially. Among the persistent patients, some 2,900 public clonotypes were shared, more than the approximately 1,000 shared among new patients.

The V and J genes are TRBV28 and TRBJ2-7; no reliable D call. The sample here was peripheral blood mononuclear cells (PBMCs), taken when the disease was refractory, from a patient treated with antithyroid drugs. The clonotype originates from a female donor with Graves disease. This chain's CDR3 is CASSLDPAYEQYF. CDR3 sequence (DNA): TGTGCCAGCAGTTTAGACCCAGCCTACGAGCAGTACTTC. The full variable domain, its missing parts supplied by reference TRBV28 and TRBJ2-7, is DVKVTQSSRYLVKRTGEKVFLECVQDMDHENMFWYRQDPGLGLRLIYFSYDVKMKEKGDIPEGYSVSREKKERFSLILESASTNQTSMYLCASSLDPAYEQYFGPGTRLTVT.